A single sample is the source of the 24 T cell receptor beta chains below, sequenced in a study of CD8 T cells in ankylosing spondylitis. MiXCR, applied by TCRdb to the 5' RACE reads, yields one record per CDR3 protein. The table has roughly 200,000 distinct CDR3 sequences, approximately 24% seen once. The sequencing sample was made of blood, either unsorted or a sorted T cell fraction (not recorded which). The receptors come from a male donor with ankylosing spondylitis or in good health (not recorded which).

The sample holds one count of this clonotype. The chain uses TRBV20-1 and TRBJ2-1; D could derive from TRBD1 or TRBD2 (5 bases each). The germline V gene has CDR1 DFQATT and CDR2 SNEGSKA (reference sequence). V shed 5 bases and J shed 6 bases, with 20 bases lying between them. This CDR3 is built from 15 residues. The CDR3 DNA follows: TGCAGTGCTCCCTCGAGGGGTACAAGGGTCAATGAGCAGTTCTTC. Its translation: CSAPSRGTRVNEQFF.

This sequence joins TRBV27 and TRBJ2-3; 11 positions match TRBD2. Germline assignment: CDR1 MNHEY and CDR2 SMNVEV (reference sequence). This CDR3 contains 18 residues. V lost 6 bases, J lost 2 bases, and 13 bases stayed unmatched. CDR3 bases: TGTGCCAGCAGAGTCGAAGCTAGCGGGAGGTCCGCCACAGATACGCAGTATTTT. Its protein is CASRVEASGRSATDTQYF.

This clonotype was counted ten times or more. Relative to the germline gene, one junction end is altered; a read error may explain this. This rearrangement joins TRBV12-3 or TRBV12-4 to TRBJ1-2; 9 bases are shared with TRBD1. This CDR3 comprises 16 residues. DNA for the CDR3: TGTGCCAGCAGTTTTTGGATGGGGACAGGGACCTATGGCCACACCTTC. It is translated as CASSFWMGTGTYGHTF.

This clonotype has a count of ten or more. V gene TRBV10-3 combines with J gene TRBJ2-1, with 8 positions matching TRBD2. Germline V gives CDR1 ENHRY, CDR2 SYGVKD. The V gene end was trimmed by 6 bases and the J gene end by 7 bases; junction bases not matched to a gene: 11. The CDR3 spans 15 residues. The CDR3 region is CAISGRAGGENEQFF. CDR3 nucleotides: TGTGCCATCAGCGGAAGGGCGGGAGGAGAAAATGAGCAGTTCTTC.

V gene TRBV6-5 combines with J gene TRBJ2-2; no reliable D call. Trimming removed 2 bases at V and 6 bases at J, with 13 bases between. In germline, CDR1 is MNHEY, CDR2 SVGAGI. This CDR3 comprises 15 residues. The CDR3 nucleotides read TGTGCCAGCAGTTACCTGAGAGACCTTTCCGGGGAGCTGTTTTTT. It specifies CASSYLRDLSGELFF.

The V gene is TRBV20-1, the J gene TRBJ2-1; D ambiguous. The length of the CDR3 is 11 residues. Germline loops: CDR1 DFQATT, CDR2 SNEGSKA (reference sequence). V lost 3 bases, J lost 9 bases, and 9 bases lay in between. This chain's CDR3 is CSARSQAEQFF. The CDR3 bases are TGCAGTGCTAGGTCCCAGGCTGAGCAGTTCTTC.

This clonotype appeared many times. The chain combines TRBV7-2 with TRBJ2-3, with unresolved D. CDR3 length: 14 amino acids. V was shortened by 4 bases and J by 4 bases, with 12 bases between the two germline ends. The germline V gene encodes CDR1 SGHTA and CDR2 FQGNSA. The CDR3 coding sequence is TGTGCCAGCAGCTCCTTACTACACCCAGATACGCAGTATTTT. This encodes CASSSLLHPDTQYF.

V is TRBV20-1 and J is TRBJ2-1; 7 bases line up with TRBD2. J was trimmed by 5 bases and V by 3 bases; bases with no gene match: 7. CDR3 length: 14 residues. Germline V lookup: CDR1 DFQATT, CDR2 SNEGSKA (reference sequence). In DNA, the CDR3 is TGCAGTGCTAGTGGGGGAGGGCACCACAATGAGCAGTTCTTC. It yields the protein CSASGGGHHNEQFF.

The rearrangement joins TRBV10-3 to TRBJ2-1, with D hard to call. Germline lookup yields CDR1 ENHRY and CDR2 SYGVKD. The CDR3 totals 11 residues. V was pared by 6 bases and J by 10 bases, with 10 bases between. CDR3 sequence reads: CAISPETEQFF. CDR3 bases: TGTGCCATCAGCCCCGAGACAGAGCAGTTCTTC.

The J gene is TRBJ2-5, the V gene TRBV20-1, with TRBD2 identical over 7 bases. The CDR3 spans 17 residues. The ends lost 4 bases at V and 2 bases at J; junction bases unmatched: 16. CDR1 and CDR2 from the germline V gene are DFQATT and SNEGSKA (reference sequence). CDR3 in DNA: TGCAGTGCTATCCCGGGCGGGGGAGGAAAGATACAAGAGACCCAGTACTTC. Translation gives CSAIPGGGGKIQETQYF.

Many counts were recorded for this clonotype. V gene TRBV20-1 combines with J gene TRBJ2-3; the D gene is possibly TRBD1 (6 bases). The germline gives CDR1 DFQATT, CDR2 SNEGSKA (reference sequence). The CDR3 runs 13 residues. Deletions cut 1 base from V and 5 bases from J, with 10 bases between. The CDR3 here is CSARVGAGDTQYF. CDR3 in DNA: TGCAGTGCTAGAGTGGGGGCTGGAGATACGCAGTATTTT.

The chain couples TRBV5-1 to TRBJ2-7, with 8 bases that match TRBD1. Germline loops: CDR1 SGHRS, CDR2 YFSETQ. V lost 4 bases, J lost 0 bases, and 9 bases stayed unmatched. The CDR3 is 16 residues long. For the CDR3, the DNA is TGCGCCAGCAGCAAAGGCCGGGACAGGAGCTCCTACGAGCAGTACTTC. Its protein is CASSKGRDRSSYEQYF. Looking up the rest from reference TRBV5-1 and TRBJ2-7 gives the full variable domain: KAGVTQTPRYLIKTRGQQVTLSCSPISGHRSVSWYQQTPGQGLQFLFEYFSETQRNKGNFPGRFSGRQFSNSRSEMNVSTLELGDSALYLCASSKGRDRSSYEQYFGPGTRLTVT.

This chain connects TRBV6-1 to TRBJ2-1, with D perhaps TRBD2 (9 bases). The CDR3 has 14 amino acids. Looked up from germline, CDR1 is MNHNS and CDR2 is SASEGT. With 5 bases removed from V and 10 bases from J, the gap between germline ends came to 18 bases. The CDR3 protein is CASSQDRAGGEQFF. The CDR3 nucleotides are TGTGCCAGCAGTCAGGACAGGGCGGGAGGGGAGCAGTTCTTC.

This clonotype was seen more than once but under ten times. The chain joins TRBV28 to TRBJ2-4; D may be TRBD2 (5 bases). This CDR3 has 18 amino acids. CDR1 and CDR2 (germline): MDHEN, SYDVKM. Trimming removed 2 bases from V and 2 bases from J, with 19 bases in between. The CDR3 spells CASSLNLGSTGSKNIQYF. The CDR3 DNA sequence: TGTGCCAGCAGTTTAAACTTAGGCTCCACGGGATCCAAAAACATTCAGTACTTC.

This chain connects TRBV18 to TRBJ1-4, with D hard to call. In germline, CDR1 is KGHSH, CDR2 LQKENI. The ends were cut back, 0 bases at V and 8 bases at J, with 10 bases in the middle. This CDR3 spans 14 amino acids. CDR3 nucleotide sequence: TGTGCCAGCTCACCACCATCCACGGCCGAAAAACTGTTTTTT. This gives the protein CASSPPSTAEKLFF.

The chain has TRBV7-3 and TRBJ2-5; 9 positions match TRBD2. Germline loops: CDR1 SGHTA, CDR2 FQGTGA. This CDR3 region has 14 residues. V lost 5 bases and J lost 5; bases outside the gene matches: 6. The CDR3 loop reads CASSLIAGDETQYF. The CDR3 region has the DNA TGTGCCAGCAGCCTCATAGCGGGAGACGAGACCCAGTACTTC.

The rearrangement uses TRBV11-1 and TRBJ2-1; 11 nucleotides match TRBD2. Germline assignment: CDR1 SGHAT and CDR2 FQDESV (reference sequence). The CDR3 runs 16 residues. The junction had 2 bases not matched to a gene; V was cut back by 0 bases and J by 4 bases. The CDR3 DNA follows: TGTGCCAGCAGCTTAGCGGGACTAGCGGAGTACAATGAGCAGTTCTTC. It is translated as CASSLAGLAEYNEQFF.

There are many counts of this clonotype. In nucleotides, the CDR3 is TGTGCCAGCAGTGCGAGACTACAGGGCAATCAGCCCCAGCATTTT. The encoded protein is CASSARLQGNQPQHF. This rearrangement joins TRBV12-3 or TRBV12-4 to TRBJ1-5, with D possibly matching TRBD1 (5 bases). The ends were cut back, 5 bases at V and 2 bases at J, with 13 bases in the middle. The CDR3 extends over 15 amino acids.

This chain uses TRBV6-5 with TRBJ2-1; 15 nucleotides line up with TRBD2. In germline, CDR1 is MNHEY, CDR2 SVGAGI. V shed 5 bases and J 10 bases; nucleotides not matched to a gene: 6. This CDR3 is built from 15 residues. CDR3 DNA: TGTGCCAGCAGTAACGGACTAGCGGGAGGGAGGGAGCAGTTCTTC. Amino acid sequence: CASSNGLAGGREQFF.

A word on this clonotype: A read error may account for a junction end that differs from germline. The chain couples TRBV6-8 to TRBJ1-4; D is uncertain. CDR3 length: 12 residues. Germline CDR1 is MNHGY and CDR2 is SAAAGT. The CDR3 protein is CASSTRRSLWAF. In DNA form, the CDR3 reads TGTGCCAGCAGCACTCGACGGAGTCTCTGGGCCTTT.

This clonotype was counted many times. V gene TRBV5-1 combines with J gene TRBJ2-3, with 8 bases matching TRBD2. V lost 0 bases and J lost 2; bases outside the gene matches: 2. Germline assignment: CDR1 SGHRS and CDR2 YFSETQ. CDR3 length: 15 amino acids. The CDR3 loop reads CASSLEAGVTDTQYF. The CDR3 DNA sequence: TGCGCCAGCAGCTTGGAAGCGGGAGTCACAGATACGCAGTATTTT.

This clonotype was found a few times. The CDR3 DNA follows: TGCAGCGTTGAGGACAGGAGCTCCTACAATGAGCAGTTCTTC. Translating gives CSVEDRSSYNEQFF. V gene TRBV29-1 combines with J gene TRBJ2-1; 7 bases align to TRBD1. V gave up 3 bases and J gave up 0 bases; unmatched junction bases: 2. The CDR3 runs to 14 residues. Germline loops: CDR1 SQVTM, CDR2 ANQGSEA.

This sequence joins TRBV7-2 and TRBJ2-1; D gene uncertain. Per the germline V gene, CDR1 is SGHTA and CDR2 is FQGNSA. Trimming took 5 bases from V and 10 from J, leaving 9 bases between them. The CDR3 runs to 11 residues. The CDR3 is CASSLSVEQFF. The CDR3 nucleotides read TGTGCCAGCAGCCTCAGCGTGGAGCAGTTCTTC.

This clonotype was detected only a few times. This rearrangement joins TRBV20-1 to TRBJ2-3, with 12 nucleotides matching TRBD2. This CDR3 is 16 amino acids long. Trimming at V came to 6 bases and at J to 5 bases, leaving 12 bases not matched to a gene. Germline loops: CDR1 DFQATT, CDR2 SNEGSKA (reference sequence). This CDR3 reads CSARGPTSGSRDTQYF. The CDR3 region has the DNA TGCAGTGCCCGGGGACCGACTAGCGGGAGTAGAGATACGCAGTATTTT.